A single sample is the source of the 2 T cell receptor beta chains below, sequenced in a study of vaccination and CD4 T cells after COVID-19. These receptors are not linked to any known antigen. Treatment in this sample: roughly nine-day PBMC culture with coronavirus spike peptide pools or control peptides (ViraFEST assay). The Oncomine TCR Beta short-read assay was applied to DNA of cultured CD4+ T cells. Each CDR3 protein gets one entry after TCRdb re-called the PCR reads with MiXCR. Of about 9,200 distinct CDR3 sequences in the sample, around three fifths were seen once. Sequenced sample: CD4+ T cells from blood, cultured in vitro. Receptor source: a human donor who had recovered from COVID-19.

The chain employs TRBV7-8 and TRBJ2-3, with TRBD2 matching over 11 bases. J was trimmed by 2 bases and V by 7 bases; bases with no gene match: 5. In germline, CDR1 is SGHVS, CDR2 FQNEAQ. This CDR3 region has 15 residues. CDR3 coding DNA: TGTGCCAGCACCATTAGCGGGGGGGCCACAGATACGCAGTATTTT. Residues: CASTISGGATDTQYF.

By sample fraction, this clonotype is medium-sized (0.01 to 0.1%). J is TRBJ1-2 and V is TRBV4-3; D gene unclear. Germline values: CDR1 LGHNA, CDR2 YSLEER. The CDR3 has 12 residues. V was trimmed by 0 bases and J by 1 base, leaving 0 bases between them. The DNA of the CDR3 is TGCGCCAGCAGCCAAGATAACTATGGCTACACCTTC. Its protein product is CASSQDNYGYTF.